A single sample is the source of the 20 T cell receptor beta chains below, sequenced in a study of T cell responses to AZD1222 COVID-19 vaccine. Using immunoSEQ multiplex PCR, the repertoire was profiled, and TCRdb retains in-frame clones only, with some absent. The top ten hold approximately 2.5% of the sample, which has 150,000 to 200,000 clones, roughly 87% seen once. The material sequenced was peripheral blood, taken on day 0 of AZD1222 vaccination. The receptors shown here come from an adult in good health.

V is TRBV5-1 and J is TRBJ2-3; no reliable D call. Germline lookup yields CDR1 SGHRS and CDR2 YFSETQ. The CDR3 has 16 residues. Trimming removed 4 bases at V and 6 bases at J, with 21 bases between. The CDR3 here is CASSPPDLQVWDTQYF. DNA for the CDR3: TGCGCCAGCAGCCCGCCAGACTTGCAGGTTTGGGATACGCAGTATTTT.

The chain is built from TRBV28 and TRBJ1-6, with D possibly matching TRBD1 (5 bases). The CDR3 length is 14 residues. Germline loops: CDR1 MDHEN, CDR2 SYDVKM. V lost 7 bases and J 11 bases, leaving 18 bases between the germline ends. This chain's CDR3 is CASNLIRVSAPLHF. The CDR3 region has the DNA TGTGCCAGCAACCTAATCAGGGTTTCTGCACCCCTCCACTTT.

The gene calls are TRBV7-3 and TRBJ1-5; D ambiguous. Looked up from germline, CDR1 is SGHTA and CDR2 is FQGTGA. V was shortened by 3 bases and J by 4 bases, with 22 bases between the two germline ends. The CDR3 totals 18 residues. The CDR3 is CASSLRPDSGRPNQPQHF. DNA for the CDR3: TGTGCCAGCAGCTTGCGGCCCGATTCAGGACGACCTAATCAGCCCCAGCATTTT.

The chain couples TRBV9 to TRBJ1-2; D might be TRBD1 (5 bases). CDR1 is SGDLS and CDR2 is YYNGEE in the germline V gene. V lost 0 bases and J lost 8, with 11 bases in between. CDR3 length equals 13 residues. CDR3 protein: CASSVVGEYGYTF. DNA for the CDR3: TGTGCCAGCAGCGTAGTGGGGGAATACGGCTACACCTTC.

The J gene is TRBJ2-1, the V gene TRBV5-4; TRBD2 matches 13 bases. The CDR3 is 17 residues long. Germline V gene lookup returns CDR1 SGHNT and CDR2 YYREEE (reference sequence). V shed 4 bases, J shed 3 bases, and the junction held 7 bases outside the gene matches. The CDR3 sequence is CASSMGLAGMGYNEQFF. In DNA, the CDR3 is TGTGCCAGCAGCATGGGACTAGCGGGAATGGGCTACAATGAGCAGTTCTTC.

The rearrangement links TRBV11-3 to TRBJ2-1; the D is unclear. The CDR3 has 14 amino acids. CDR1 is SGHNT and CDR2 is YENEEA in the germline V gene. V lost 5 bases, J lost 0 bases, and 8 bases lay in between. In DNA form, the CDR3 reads TGTGCCAGCAGCCGCAAAACCTCCTACAATGAGCAGTTCTTC. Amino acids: CASSRKTSYNEQFF.

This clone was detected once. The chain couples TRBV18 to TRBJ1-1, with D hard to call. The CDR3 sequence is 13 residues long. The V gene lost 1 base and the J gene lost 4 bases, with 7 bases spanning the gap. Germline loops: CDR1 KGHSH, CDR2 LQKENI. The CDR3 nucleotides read TGTGCCAGCTCACCACAAGGGAGCACTGAAGCTTTCTTT. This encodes CASSPQGSTEAFF. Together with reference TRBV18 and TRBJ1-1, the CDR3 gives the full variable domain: NAGVMQNPRHLVRRRGQEARLRCSPMKGHSHVYWYRQLPEEGLKFMVYLQKENIIDESGMPKERFSAEFPKEGPSILRIQQVVRGDSAAYFCASSPQGSTEAFFGQGTRLTVV.

The CDR3 DNA reads TGCGCCAGCAGTCCGACCGGGACAGGGGGCTACGAGCAGTACTTC. Amino acid sequence: CASSPTGTGGYEQYF. The gene calls are TRBV5-1 and TRBJ2-7; 11 nucleotides align to TRBD1. The V gene end was trimmed by 5 bases and the J gene end by 3 bases; junction bases not matched to a gene: 7. Germline V CDR1 and CDR2: SGHRS, YFSETQ. This CDR3 region has 15 residues.

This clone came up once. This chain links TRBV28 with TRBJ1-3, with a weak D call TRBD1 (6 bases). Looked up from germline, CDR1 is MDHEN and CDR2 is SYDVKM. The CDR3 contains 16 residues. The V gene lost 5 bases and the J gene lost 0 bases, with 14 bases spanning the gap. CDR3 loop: CASSGTGTNSGNTIYF. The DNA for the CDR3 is TGTGCCAGCAGTGGAACAGGGACGAACTCTGGAAACACCATATATTTT.

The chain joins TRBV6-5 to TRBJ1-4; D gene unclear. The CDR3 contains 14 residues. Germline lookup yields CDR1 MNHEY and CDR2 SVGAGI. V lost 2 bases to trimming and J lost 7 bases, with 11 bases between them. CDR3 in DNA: TGTGCCAGCAGTTACGCCCCTTGGGGTGAAAAACTGTTTTTT. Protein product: CASSYAPWGEKLFF.

CDR3 amino acids: CASTKSGQGEGTEAFF. For the CDR3, the DNA is TGTGCCAGCACAAAAAGCGGACAGGGAGAGGGCACTGAAGCTTTCTTT. The chain combines TRBV18 with TRBJ1-1; 8 bases fit TRBD1. There are 16 residues in the CDR3. With V trimmed by 8 bases and J by 4 bases, 15 bases remained unmatched. Looked up from germline, CDR1 is KGHSH and CDR2 is LQKENI.

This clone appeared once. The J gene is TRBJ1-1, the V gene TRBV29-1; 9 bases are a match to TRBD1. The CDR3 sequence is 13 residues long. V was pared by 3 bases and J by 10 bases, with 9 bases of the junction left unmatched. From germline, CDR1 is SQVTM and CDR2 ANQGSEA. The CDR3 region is CSVDIGQGFGAFF. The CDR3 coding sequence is TGCAGCGTTGATATTGGACAGGGGTTTGGAGCTTTCTTT.

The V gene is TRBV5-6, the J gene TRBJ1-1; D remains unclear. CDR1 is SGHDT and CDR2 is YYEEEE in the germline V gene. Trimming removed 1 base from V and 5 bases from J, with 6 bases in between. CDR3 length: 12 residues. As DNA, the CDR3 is TGTGCCAGCAGCTTGTTGGAGACTGAAGCTTTCTTT. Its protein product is CASSLLETEAFF.

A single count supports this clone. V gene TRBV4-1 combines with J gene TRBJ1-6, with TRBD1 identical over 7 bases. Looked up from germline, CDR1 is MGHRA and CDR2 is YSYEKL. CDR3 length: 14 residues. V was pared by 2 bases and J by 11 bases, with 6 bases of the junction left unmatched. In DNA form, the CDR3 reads TGCGCCAGCAGCCAACAGACAGGGATGACACCCCTCCACTTT. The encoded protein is CASSQQTGMTPLHF.

The CDR3 DNA reads TGCGCCAGCTCCCGGGACAGGGCAAACATTCAGTACTTC. It specifies CASSRDRANIQYF. The chain uses TRBV10-1 and TRBJ2-4; 9 bases map to TRBD1. The CDR3 extends over 13 amino acids. The J segment lost 6 bases and the V segment lost 8 bases, leaving 5 bases of the junction unmatched. The germline CDR1 and CDR2 sequences are WNHNN and SYGVQD (reference sequence).

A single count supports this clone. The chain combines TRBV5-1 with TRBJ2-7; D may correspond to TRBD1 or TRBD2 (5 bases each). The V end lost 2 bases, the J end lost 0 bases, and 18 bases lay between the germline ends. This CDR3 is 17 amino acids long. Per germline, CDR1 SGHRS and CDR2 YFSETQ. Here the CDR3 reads CASSFPSGPGISYEQYF. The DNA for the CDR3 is TGCGCCAGCAGCTTCCCTTCGGGGCCGGGGATCTCCTACGAGCAGTACTTC.

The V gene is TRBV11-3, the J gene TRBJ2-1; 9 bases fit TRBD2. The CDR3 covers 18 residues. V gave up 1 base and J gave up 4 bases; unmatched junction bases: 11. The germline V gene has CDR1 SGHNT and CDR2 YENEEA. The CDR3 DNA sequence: TGTGCCAGCAGCTTAGGCGGGATAGCGGGAGCAAAGTACAATGAGCAGTTCTTC. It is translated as CASSLGGIAGAKYNEQFF.

In DNA, the CDR3 is TGTGCCAGCAGCCGCGGGAGGACCTCCTACGAGCAGTACTTC. It codes for CASSRGRTSYEQYF. This sequence joins TRBV3-1 (or the pseudogene TRBV3-2) and TRBJ2-7, with 8 positions matching TRBD2. This CDR3 contains 14 residues. V was pared by 4 bases and J by 0 bases, with 2 bases of the junction left unmatched. From germline, CDR1 is LGHDT and CDR2 YNNKEL (reference sequence).

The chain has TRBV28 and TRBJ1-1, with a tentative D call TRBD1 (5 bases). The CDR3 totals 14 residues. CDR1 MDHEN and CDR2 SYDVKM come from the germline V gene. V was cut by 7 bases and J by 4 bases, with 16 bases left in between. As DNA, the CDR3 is TGTGCCAGCATCATCCACGGGGGGGGCACTGAAGCTTTCTTT. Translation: CASIIHGGGTEAFF.

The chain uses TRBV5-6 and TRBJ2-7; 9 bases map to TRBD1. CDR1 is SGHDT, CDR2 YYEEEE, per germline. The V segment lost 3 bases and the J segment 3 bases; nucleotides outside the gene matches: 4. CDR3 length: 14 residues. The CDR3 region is CASSYPGQGYEQYF. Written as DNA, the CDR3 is TGTGCCAGCAGCTACCCGGGACAGGGCTACGAGCAGTACTTC.